The 29 T cell receptor beta chains below come from one sample, sequenced in a study of blood T cell repertoires in COVID-19. Profiled with immunoSEQ multiplex PCR; TCRdb holds only in-frame clones, not every one. Among about 190,000 clones, approximately 89% were seen once, and the ten largest hold roughly 4%. Sequenced material: peripheral blood. The source of these receptors is a woman in her thirties with acute or convalescent COVID-19.

The chain uses TRBV21-1 and TRBJ1-5; the table calls TRBD1, which could not be checked here. TRBV21-1 is labeled a pseudogene. The CDR3 has 21 amino acids. The CDR3 bases are TGTGCCAGCAGCAAATCCCTGGACCGGGACAGGGGTAAATTTAGCAATCAGCCCCAGCATTTT. Protein: CASSKSLDRDRGKFSNQPQHF.

V usage is TRBV7-6 and J usage is TRBJ2-5; a weak D match, TRBD1 (6 bases). This CDR3 has 14 residues. With 5 bases removed from V and 5 bases from J, the gap between germline ends came to 15 bases. The germline V gene encodes CDR1 SGHVS and CDR2 FNYEAQ. The CDR3 spells CASSPSNREETQYF. The CDR3 DNA reads TGTGCCAGCAGCCCGTCGAACAGGGAGGAGACCCAGTACTTC.

This clone has just one count. CDR3 in amino acids: CASSLELRRAVGYNEQFF. The CDR3 DNA sequence: TGTGCCAGCAGCTTAGAACTCCGGAGGGCCGTAGGGTACAATGAGCAGTTCTTC. The chain couples TRBV7-9 to TRBJ2-1, with D maybe TRBD2 (6 bases). Deletions cut 1 base from V and 4 bases from J, with 20 bases between. The CDR3 is made up of 18 amino acids. Germline V gene data show CDR1 as SEHNR and CDR2 as FQNEAQ (reference sequence). Variable domain in full (rest from reference TRBV7-9 and TRBJ2-1): DTGVSQNPRHKITKRGQNVTFRCDPISEHNRLYWYRQTLGQGPEFLTYFQNEAQLEKSRLLSDRFSAERPKGSFSTLEIQRTEQGDSAMYLCASSLELRRAVGYNEQFFGPGTRLTVL.

V usage is TRBV3-1 (or the pseudogene TRBV3-2) and J usage is TRBJ2-7; 11 bases align to TRBD2. Germline CDR1 reads LGHDT; CDR2 reads YNNKEL (reference sequence). Trimming at V came to 1 base and at J to 3 bases, leaving 11 bases not matched to a gene. The CDR3 has 18 residues. Here the CDR3 reads CASSQVILGTSGLYEQYF. CDR3 coding DNA: TGTGCCAGCAGCCAAGTAATTCTCGGGACTAGCGGCCTCTACGAGCAGTACTTC.

The chain's CDR3 is CASSLGDRANTIYF. The CDR3 bases are TGCGCCAGCAGCTTGGGGGACAGGGCGAATACCATATATTTT. This rearrangement joins TRBV5-1 to TRBJ1-3, with TRBD1 identical over 9 bases. The CDR3 loop spans 14 amino acids. V was clipped by 0 bases and J by 10 bases; unmatched bases: 5. Germline-derived CDR1 and CDR2 are SGHRS and YFSETQ.

This rearrangement joins TRBV30 to TRBJ1-1, with no clear D. The CDR3 runs 10 residues. In germline, CDR1 is GTSNPN, CDR2 SVGIG (reference sequence). Trimming removed 2 bases at V and 8 bases at J, with 6 bases between. CDR3: CAWSPLEAFF. In DNA form, the CDR3 reads TGTGCCTGGAGTCCCCTAGAAGCTTTCTTT.

CDR3 region: CASSQVDGQGAREQFF. In DNA form, the CDR3 reads TGTGCCAGCAGCCAAGTTGACGGACAGGGGGCGCGGGAGCAGTTCTTC. The V call is TRBV4-2, the J call TRBJ2-1; 11 bases map to TRBD1. Trimming cost V 1 base and J 10 bases; bases outside gene matches: 9. CDR3 length equals 16 residues. Per the germline V gene, CDR1 is LGHNA and CDR2 is YNFKEQ.

The table lists this clone with a count of one. The chain recombines TRBV5-1 with TRBJ2-5; 9 bases map to TRBD2. The V gene end was trimmed by 8 bases and the J gene end by 5 bases; junction bases not matched to a gene: 4. The CDR3 contains 12 residues. Germline assignment: CDR1 SGHRS and CDR2 YFSETQ. The CDR3 region has the DNA TGCGCCAGTAGCGGGAGTGGGGAGACCCAGTACTTC. It is translated as CASSGSGETQYF.

V usage is TRBV14 and J usage is TRBJ2-7; D possibly corresponds to TRBD1 (6 bases). This CDR3 spans 12 amino acids. Trimming took off 3 bases at V and 10 bases at J, with 13 bases between the two ends. Germline loops: CDR1 SGHDN, CDR2 FVKESK. CDR3 residues: CASSQGDTPQYF. As DNA, the CDR3 is TGTGCCAGCAGCCAGGGGGACACCCCACAGTACTTC.

This rearrangement joins TRBV21-1 to TRBJ2-3; the D call in the table, TRBD2, was not verified against the DNA. TRBV21-1 is noted as a pseudogene. The CDR3 consists of 13 residues. The DNA of the CDR3 is TGTGCCAGACTAGCGGGGGGCACAGATACGCAGTATTTT. Translation: CARLAGGTDTQYF.

This chain links TRBV5-6 with TRBJ2-7, with 12 nucleotides matching TRBD2. This CDR3 has 15 amino acids. V lost 5 bases, J lost 6 bases, and 9 bases stayed unmatched. Germline CDR1 SGHDT, CDR2 YYEEEE. In DNA, the CDR3 is TGTGCCAGCAGTTTGAGCCTAGCGGGAGGGCGCGAGCAGTACTTC. It codes for CASSLSLAGGREQYF. The variable domain in full, completed from reference TRBV5-6 and TRBJ2-7, reads DAGVTQSPTHLIKTRGQQVTLRCSPKSGHDTVSWYQQALGQGPQFIFQYYEEEERQRGNFPDRFSGHQFPNYSSELNVNALLLGDSALYLCASSLSLAGGREQYFGPGTRLTVT.

This sequence joins TRBV6-4 and TRBJ2-2; 11 nucleotides align to TRBD2. Germline assignment: CDR1 MRHNA and CDR2 SNTAGT. This CDR3 is built from 16 residues. V was pared by 10 bases and J by 5 bases, with 12 bases of the junction left unmatched. The CDR3 sequence: CANTGLAGGGTGELFF. The CDR3 DNA sequence: TGTGCCAACACGGGCCTAGCGGGAGGCGGAACCGGGGAGCTGTTTTTT.

The chain uses TRBV5-4 and TRBJ1-5; 8 bases align to TRBD1. This CDR3 is 17 amino acids long. From germline, CDR1 is SGHNT and CDR2 YYREEE (reference sequence). The ends lost 1 base at V and 4 bases at J; junction bases unmatched: 10. The CDR3 DNA follows: TGTGCCAGCAGCTTGCCACGAACCTGGACAGGGAATCAGCCCCAGCATTTT. Translating gives CASSLPRTWTGNQPQHF.

This chain joins TRBV15 and TRBJ1-5, with 7 nucleotides matching TRBD1. The CDR3 contains 13 residues. Germline V gives CDR1 LNHNV, CDR2 YYDKDF (reference sequence). Trimming at V came to 4 bases and at J to 8 bases, leaving 5 bases not matched to a gene. The CDR3 bases are TGTGCCACCAGCACCAGGGGGTTGGAGCCCCAGCATTTT. Amino acids: CATSTRGLEPQHF.

V is TRBV11-2 and J is TRBJ1-5; 9 positions agree with TRBD1. This CDR3 comprises 13 residues. Germline CDR1 reads SGHAT; CDR2 reads FQNNGV. V was clipped by 9 bases and J by 5 bases; unmatched bases: 5. The CDR3 loop is CARTDRGDQPQHF. The CDR3 DNA reads TGTGCCAGGACCGACAGGGGGGATCAGCCCCAGCATTTT.

The V and J genes are TRBV11-3 and TRBJ2-7; no clear D. V lost 1 base and J lost 2, with 6 bases in between. The CDR3 spans 13 residues. The germline gives CDR1 SGHNT, CDR2 YENEEA. CDR3 residues: CASSLGLPYEQYF. The CDR3 bases are TGTGCCAGCAGCTTAGGACTCCCCTACGAGCAGTACTTC.

V gene TRBV9 combines with J gene TRBJ2-1; no definite D call. The CDR3 contains 11 residues. V was cut by 3 bases and J by 11 bases, with 9 bases left in between. The germline V gene encodes CDR1 SGDLS and CDR2 YYNGEE. CDR3 nucleotides: TGTGCCAGCAGCGCACCGCAGAAGCAGTTCTTC. It is translated as CASSAPQKQFF.

This rearrangement joins TRBV6-5 to TRBJ1-3; no definite D call. This CDR3 is 13 amino acids long. Trimming took off 8 bases at V and 0 bases at J, with 8 bases between the two ends. CDR1 and CDR2 from the germline V gene are MNHEY and SVGAGI. CDR3 coding DNA: TGTGCCAGCTACTCGAGCTCTGGAAACACCATATATTTT. Amino acids: CASYSSSGNTIYF.

Details on this clone: Other DNA sequences in this sample translate to the same CDR3. V is TRBV2 and J is TRBJ1-5, with a weak D call TRBD1 (6 bases). This CDR3 has 13 residues. Germline CDR1 and CDR2: SNHLY and FYNNEI. The V end was cut by 9 bases, the J end by 0 bases, with 9 bases between. In DNA, the CDR3 is TGTGCCAGTAGACAGGATAGCAATCAGCCCCAGCATTTT. As protein: CASRQDSNQPQHF.

The chain combines TRBV23-1 with TRBJ2-2; D unresolved. TRBV23-1 is labeled an ORF, and its function is uncertain. Trimming shortened V by 11 bases and J by 8 bases, and 6 bases separated the two germline ends. The CDR3 totals 9 residues. This CDR3 reads CAPRGELFF. For the CDR3, the DNA is TGCGCCCCCAGGGGGGAGCTGTTTTTT.

In DNA, the CDR3 is TGTGCCAGCAGTACCGAGGGGGGGAATGAGCAGTTCTTC. Encoded protein: CASSTEGGNEQFF. The chain combines TRBV2 with TRBJ2-1; a possible D gene is TRBD2 (7 bases). The CDR3 has 13 residues. From germline, CDR1 is SNHLY and CDR2 FYNNEI. V was cut by 5 bases and J by 7 bases, with 12 bases left in between.

The gene calls are TRBV9 and TRBJ1-4, with unresolved D. V was clipped by 2 bases and J by 3 bases, with 8 bases between them. This CDR3 has 14 residues. Germline CDR1 and CDR2: SGDLS and YYNGEE. In DNA form, the CDR3 reads TGTGCCAGCAGCGTCGGGGTTTCTAATGAAAAACTGTTTTTT. Its protein product is CASSVGVSNEKLFF.

The gene calls are TRBV7-2 and TRBJ2-1; D is perhaps TRBD2 (6 bases). CDR3 size: 15 residues. V shed 1 base and J shed 4 bases, with 11 bases lying between them. Germline V gene sequence: CDR1 SGHTA, CDR2 FQGNSA. The CDR3 nucleotides are TGTGCCAGCAGCTTAGACCGGGACTCATACAATGAGCAGTTCTTC. It is translated as CASSLDRDSYNEQFF.

The rearrangement links TRBV5-1 to TRBJ2-5; 7 bases fit TRBD1. The CDR3 is 17 amino acids. Germline V gene lookup returns CDR1 SGHRS and CDR2 YFSETQ. V lost 4 bases, J lost 3 bases, and 15 bases stayed unmatched. CDR3: CASSMTPGQKEEETQYF. In DNA form, the CDR3 reads TGCGCCAGCAGCATGACACCGGGACAGAAAGAAGAAGAGACCCAGTACTTC.

The chain links TRBV18 to TRBJ2-7; D unresolved. The CDR3 runs to 11 residues. V lost 6 bases and J lost 2, with 5 bases in between. From germline, CDR1 is KGHSH and CDR2 LQKENI. For the CDR3, the DNA is TGTGCCAGCTCTGACACCTACGAGCAGTACTTC. Amino acid sequence: CASSDTYEQYF.

The chain employs TRBV7-9 and TRBJ2-3, with TRBD2 matching 7 bases. CDR3 length: 14 residues. V gave up 3 bases and J gave up 7 bases; unmatched junction bases: 7. The V gene's germline CDR1 is SEHNR and CDR2 FQNEAQ (reference sequence). The CDR3 loop reads CASSLGLAAYTQYF. For the CDR3, the DNA is TGTGCCAGCAGCTTGGGGCTAGCGGCTTATACGCAGTATTTT.

The V gene is TRBV6-6, the J gene TRBJ2-7; D may be TRBD2 (6 bases). The V gene's germline CDR1 is MNHNY and CDR2 SVGAGI (reference sequence). V lost 11 bases, J lost 6 bases, and 17 bases lay in between. CDR3 length: 12 amino acids. Here the CDR3 reads CARGSGRVEQYF. CDR3 sequence (DNA): TGTGCCCGGGGGTCAGGGCGTGTCGAGCAGTACTTC.

The chain combines TRBV6-5 with TRBJ2-2; D gene ambiguous. Germline V gives CDR1 MNHEY, CDR2 SVGAGI. The CDR3 loop spans 15 amino acids. Trimming removed 0 bases from V and 0 bases from J, with 5 bases in between. The CDR3 reads CASSYSAANTGELFF. The CDR3 DNA reads TGTGCCAGCAGTTACTCGGCAGCGAACACCGGGGAGCTGTTTTTT.

The chain links TRBV6-5 to TRBJ2-7; TRBD1 is a possible D gene (6 bases). This CDR3 is 14 amino acids long. V dropped 2 bases and J dropped 2 bases, with 10 bases sitting between them. Germline V lookup: CDR1 MNHEY, CDR2 SVGAGI. DNA of the CDR3: TGTGCCAGCAGTTACAAGACAGGACCCTACGAGCAGTACTTC. Translation gives CASSYKTGPYEQYF.